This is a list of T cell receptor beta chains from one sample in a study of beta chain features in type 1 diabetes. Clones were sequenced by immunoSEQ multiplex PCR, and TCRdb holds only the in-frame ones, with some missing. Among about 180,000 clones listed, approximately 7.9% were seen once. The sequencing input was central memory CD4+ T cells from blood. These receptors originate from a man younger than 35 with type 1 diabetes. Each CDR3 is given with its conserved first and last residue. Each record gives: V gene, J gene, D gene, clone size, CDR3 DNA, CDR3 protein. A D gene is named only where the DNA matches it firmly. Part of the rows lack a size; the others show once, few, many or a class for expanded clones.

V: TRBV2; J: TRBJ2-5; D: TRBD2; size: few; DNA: TGTGCCAGCAGCGTAGCGGGAGAAGAGACCCAGTACTTC; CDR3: CASSVAGEETQYF
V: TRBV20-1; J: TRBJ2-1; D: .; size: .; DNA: TGCAGTGCTAGAGATCAAAAGTTCTTC; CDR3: CSARDQKFF
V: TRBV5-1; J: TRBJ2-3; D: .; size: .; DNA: TGCGCCAGCAGCTTAGGAGGAGCGACGAGCACAGATACGCAGTATTTT; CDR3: CASSLGGATSTDTQYF
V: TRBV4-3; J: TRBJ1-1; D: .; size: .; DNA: TGCGCCAGCAGCCAAGTACAGGGTCACACTGAAGCTTTCTTT; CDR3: CASSQVQGHTEAFF
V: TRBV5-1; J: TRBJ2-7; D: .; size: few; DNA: TGCGCCAGCGGCTGGGGTTCAGGGCACACCTACGAGCAGTACTTC; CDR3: CASGWGSGHTYEQYF
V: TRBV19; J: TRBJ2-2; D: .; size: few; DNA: TGTGCCAGTAGTATTGGCGGGTACGGGACCGGGGAGCTGTTTTTT; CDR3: CASSIGGYGTGELFF
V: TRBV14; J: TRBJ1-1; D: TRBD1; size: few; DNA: TGTGCCAGCAGTCACGGGACAGGAGCTTTCTTT; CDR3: CASSHGTGAFF
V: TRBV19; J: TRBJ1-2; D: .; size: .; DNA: TGTGCCAGTAGTGCAAGAAGGGGTTCCGATGGCTACACCTTC; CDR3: CASSARRGSDGYTF
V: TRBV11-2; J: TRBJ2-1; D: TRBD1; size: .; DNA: TGTGCCAGCAGCTTAGGGTCCCTGGGGGGACAGGGCGGTGGTGAGCAGTTCTTC; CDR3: CASSLGSLGGQGGGEQFF
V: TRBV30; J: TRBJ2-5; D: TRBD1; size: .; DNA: TGTGCCTGGAGTGTAGGGACAGGGGGAATCCAAGAGACCCAGTACTTC; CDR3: CAWSVGTGGIQETQYF
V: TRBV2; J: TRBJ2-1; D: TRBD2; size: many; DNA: TGTGCCAGCAGTACGGCTGCGGGAGGGGGCAATGAGCAGTTCTTC; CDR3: CASSTAAGGGNEQFF
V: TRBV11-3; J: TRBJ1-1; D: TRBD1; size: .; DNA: TGTGCCAGCAGCGTGGGACAGGGTAGAGTGACTGAAGCTTTCTTT; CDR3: CASSVGQGRVTEAFF
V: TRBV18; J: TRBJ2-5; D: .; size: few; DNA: TGTGCCAGCTCACAGGGGCACCAAGAGACCCAGTACTTC; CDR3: CASSQGHQETQYF
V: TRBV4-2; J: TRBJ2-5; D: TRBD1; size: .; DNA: TGTGCCAGCAGCCATGAAGCGGACAGGGATGGAGAGACCCAGTACTTC; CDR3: CASSHEADRDGETQYF
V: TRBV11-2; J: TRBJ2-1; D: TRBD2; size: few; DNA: TGTGCCAGCAGGGACGGTGGGGGGGGGTCCTACAATGAGCAGTTCTTC; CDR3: CASRDGGGGSYNEQFF
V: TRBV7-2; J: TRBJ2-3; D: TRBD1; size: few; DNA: TGTGCCAGCAGCCCACAGGGGCCCCCTAGCACAGATACGCAGTATTTT; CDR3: CASSPQGPPSTDTQYF
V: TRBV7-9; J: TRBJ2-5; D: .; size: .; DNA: TGTGCCAGCAGCCTATTTCGAGAGACCCAGTACTTC; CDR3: CASSLFRETQYF
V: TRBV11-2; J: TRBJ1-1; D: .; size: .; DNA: TGTGCCAGCAGCCACCAAGGGGGTGAAGCTTTCTTT; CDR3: CASSHQGGEAFF
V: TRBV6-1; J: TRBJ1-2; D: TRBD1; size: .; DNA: TGTGCCACCATAACCGAAGCAGGGGGCTCCAGTGGCTACACCTTC; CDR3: CATITEAGGSSGYTF
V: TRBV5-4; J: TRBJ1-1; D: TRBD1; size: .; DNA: TGTGCCAGCAAGGTCGAGAACAGGGGGACTGAAGCTTTCTTT; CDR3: CASKVENRGTEAFF
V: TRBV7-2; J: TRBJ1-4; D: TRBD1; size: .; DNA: TGTGCCAGCAGCTTAGGGGACAGGGGACCTAATGAAAAACTGTTTTTT; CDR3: CASSLGDRGPNEKLFF
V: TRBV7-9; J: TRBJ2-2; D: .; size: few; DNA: TGTGCCAGCACTCACTCCGGGGAGCTGTTTTTT; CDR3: CASTHSGELFF
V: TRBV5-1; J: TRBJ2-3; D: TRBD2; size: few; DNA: TGCGCCAGCAGGGGCGGCGGGGGGGCCGCAGATACGCAGTATTTT; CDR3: CASRGGGGAADTQYF
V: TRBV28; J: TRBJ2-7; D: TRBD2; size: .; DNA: TGTGCCAGCAGTTCCGCGTCTAGCGGGAAAGCCTACGAGCAGTACTTC; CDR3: CASSSASSGKAYEQYF
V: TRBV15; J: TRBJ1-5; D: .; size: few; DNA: TGTGCCACCAGCAGAGAGGGGGGAGGCAATCAGCCCCAGCATTTT; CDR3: CATSREGGGNQPQHF
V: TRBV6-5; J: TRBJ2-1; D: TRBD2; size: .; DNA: TGTGCCAGCGGGGGGGGGTCGGGGGACCTAAATGAGCAGTTCTTC; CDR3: CASGGGSGDLNEQFF
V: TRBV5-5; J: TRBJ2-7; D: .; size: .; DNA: TGTGCCAGCAGCAAGAGCCAGGGAATTACCTACGAGCAGTACTTC; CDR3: CASSKSQGITYEQYF
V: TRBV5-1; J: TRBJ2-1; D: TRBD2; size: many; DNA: TGCGCCAGCAGCGCTTCTAGCGGGGGGACTTCCTACAATGAGCAGTTCTTC; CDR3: CASSASSGGTSYNEQFF
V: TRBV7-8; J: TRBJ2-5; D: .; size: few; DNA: TGTGCCAGCAGCTTAGAAGCGGTGATAGGGGAGACCCAGTACTTC; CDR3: CASSLEAVIGETQYF
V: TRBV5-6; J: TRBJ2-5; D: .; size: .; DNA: TGTGCCAGCAGCTGGGGAGCTTGGGAGACCCAGTACTTC; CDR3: CASSWGAWETQYF
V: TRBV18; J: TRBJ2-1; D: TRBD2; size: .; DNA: TGTGCCAGCTCACCACCGGGACTAGCGGGAGTACAGTTCTTC; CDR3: CASSPPGLAGVQFF
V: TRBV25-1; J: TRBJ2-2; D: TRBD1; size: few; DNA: TGTGCCAGCAGTGGCATCGGGACAGGGGCGGTCGGGGAGCTGTTTTTT; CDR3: CASSGIGTGAVGELFF
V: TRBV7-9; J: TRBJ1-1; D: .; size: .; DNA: TGTGCCAGCAGCCCCATAGGAGGGAGGAACACTGAAGCTTTCTTT; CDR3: CASSPIGGRNTEAFF
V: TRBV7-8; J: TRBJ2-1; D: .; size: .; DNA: TGTGCCAGCAGCCCTGGCCGGGACTCGGTAGATGAGCAGTTCTTC; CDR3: CASSPGRDSVDEQFF
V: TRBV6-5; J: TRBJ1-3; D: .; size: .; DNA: TGTGCCAGCAGTGGACAGAACTCTGGAAACACCATATATTTT; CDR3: CASSGQNSGNTIYF
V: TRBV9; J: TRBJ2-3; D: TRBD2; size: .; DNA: TGTGCCAGCTCAACGCGGGAGGGCCTCACAGATACGCAGTATTTT; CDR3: CASSTREGLTDTQYF